The 26 T cell receptor beta chains below come from one sample, sequenced in a study of cytomegalovirus exposure and HLA in healthy donors. The study ran its PCR with 60 Vbeta and 13 Jbeta primers. Method: immunoSEQ multiplex PCR; TCRdb's copy keeps in-frame clones and lacks some. The sample lists fewer than 200,000 clones, roughly 74% occurring once. What was sequenced was PBMCs. The receptors here all came from a female donor in good health and CMV-seronegative.

This rearrangement joins TRBV5-5 to TRBJ2-4; D uncertain. Germline loops: CDR1 SGHKS, CDR2 YYEKEE (reference sequence). Deletions cut 4 bases from V and 9 bases from J, with 8 bases between. The CDR3 has 11 amino acids. The DNA of the CDR3 is TGTGCCAGCAGCCCAAGTAGCATTCAGTACTTC. Amino acid sequence: CASSPSSIQYF.

CDR3 sequence reads: CASSLSASSGAYEQYF. The CDR3 bases are TGTGCCAGCAGCTTAAGTGCGTCTAGCGGAGCCTACGAGCAGTACTTC. The chain uses TRBV7-3 and TRBJ2-7; 7 bases match TRBD2. The germline V gene has CDR1 SGHTA and CDR2 FQGTGA. The trim removed 1 base at V and 2 bases at J, leaving 8 bases unmatched. The CDR3 sequence is 16 residues long.

The chain uses TRBV5-1 and TRBJ2-5, with D tentatively TRBD2 (6 bases). Germline assignment: CDR1 SGHRS and CDR2 YFSETQ. The CDR3 covers 13 residues. Trimming took off 4 bases at V and 5 bases at J, with 12 bases between the two ends. CDR3 residues: CASSLLSGETQYF. CDR3 DNA sequence: TGCGCCAGCAGCCTACTAAGCGGGGAGACCCAGTACTTC.

This clone was seen only a few times. The chain links TRBV28 to TRBJ2-7, with TRBD1 matching 9 bases. CDR1 is MDHEN, CDR2 SYDVKM, per germline. The CDR3 runs 17 residues. Trimming removed 5 bases from V and 5 bases from J; junction bases left unmatched: 16. The CDR3 sequence: CASSLNFYTGGENEQYF. The CDR3 bases are TGTGCCAGCAGTCTCAATTTCTACACAGGGGGCGAAAACGAGCAGTACTTC. Full variable domain (outside the CDR3, taken from reference TRBV28 and TRBJ2-7): DVKVTQSSRYLVKRTGEKVFLECVQDMDHENMFWYRQDPGLGLRLIYFSYDVKMKEKGDIPEGYSVSREKKERFSLILESASTNQTSMYLCASSLNFYTGGENEQYFGPGTRLTVT.

V and J are TRBV14 and TRBJ1-1; no clear D gene. The germline V gene has CDR1 SGHDN and CDR2 FVKESK. Trimming pared 2 bases from V and 7 bases from J, leaving 5 bases between. The CDR3 is made up of 11 amino acids. The CDR3 loop is CASSQLYEAFF. The DNA for the CDR3 is TGTGCCAGCAGCCAACTATATGAAGCTTTCTTT.

The chain employs TRBV4-2 and TRBJ2-1, with 8 nucleotides matching TRBD2. The CDR3 covers 15 residues. Looked up from germline, CDR1 is LGHNA and CDR2 is YNFKEQ. The V and J ends lost 1 base and 9 bases, in that order; junction bases with no gene match: 8. CDR3 amino acids: CASSQGAGGSGEQFF. CDR3 DNA sequence: TGTGCCAGCAGCCAAGGGGCGGGAGGAAGCGGTGAGCAGTTCTTC.

The V call is TRBV19, the J call TRBJ2-2, with D maybe TRBD2 (5 bases). Germline V lookup: CDR1 LNHDA, CDR2 SQIVND (reference sequence). The CDR3 is 14 residues long. With 5 bases removed from V and 4 bases from J, the gap between germline ends came to 11 bases. CDR3 in amino acids: CASSAAGSTGELFF. CDR3 DNA: TGTGCCAGTAGTGCTGCGGGTTCCACCGGGGAGCTGTTTTTT.

This chain connects TRBV5-6 to TRBJ2-3; 11 bases are shared with TRBD2. V lost 1 base and J lost 5; bases outside the gene matches: 12. The CDR3 is 18 amino acids. Germline V gene data show CDR1 as SGHDT and CDR2 as YYEEEE. DNA for the CDR3: TGTGCCAGCAGCTTGTTGGCTAGCGGGAGGATGGTCATAGATACGCAGTATTTT. As protein: CASSLLASGRMVIDTQYF.

The chain joins TRBV7-9 to TRBJ2-1; the D gene is possibly TRBD1 (5 bases). The germline V gene has CDR1 SEHNR and CDR2 FQNEAQ (reference sequence). Trimming took off 3 bases at V and 8 bases at J, with 17 bases between the two ends. The CDR3 is 15 amino acids. CDR3 residues: CASSFRAVTGDEQFF. The CDR3 DNA follows: TGTGCCAGCAGCTTCAGGGCAGTTACCGGCGATGAGCAGTTCTTC.

V gene TRBV9 combines with J gene TRBJ1-2; D is perhaps TRBD1 (6 bases). The CDR3 consists of 14 residues. The V end was cut by 0 bases, the J end by 4 bases, with 10 bases between. CDR1 and CDR2 from the germline V gene are SGDLS and YYNGEE. The CDR3 coding sequence is TGTGCCAGCAGCGTAGACAGGGATACCTATGGCTACACCTTC. Protein sequence: CASSVDRDTYGYTF.

V usage is TRBV5-6 and J usage is TRBJ1-1; 10 bases are a match to TRBD1. V lost 2 bases, J lost 3 bases, and 4 bases stayed unmatched. This CDR3 comprises 15 residues. Per germline, CDR1 SGHDT and CDR2 YYEEEE. The CDR3 region has the DNA TGTGCCAGCAGCTTTGTAGGGACAGGGGACACTGAAGCTTTCTTT. Translation gives CASSFVGTGDTEAFF. Combining the CDR3 with reference TRBV5-6 and TRBJ1-1 gives the whole variable domain DAGVTQSPTHLIKTRGQQVTLRCSPKSGHDTVSWYQQALGQGPQFIFQYYEEEERQRGNFPDRFSGHQFPNYSSELNVNALLLGDSALYLCASSFVGTGDTEAFFGQGTRLTVV.

V gene TRBV5-1 combines with J gene TRBJ2-4, with 8 bases lining up with TRBD1. J was trimmed by 8 bases and V by 4 bases; bases with no gene match: 11. CDR1 is SGHRS, CDR2 YFSETQ, per germline. The CDR3 contains 15 residues. The CDR3 sequence is CASSPIQGGLDIQYF. The CDR3 DNA reads TGCGCCAGCAGCCCCATACAGGGGGGATTAGACATTCAGTACTTC.

The chain's CDR3 is CASSASRRGRPGSYEQYF. The CDR3, as DNA: TGTGCCAGCAGCGCTTCGCGGCGCGGGCGCCCAGGCTCCTACGAGCAGTACTTC. This sequence joins TRBV7-9 and TRBJ2-7, with D perhaps TRBD2 (5 bases). CDR1 is SEHNR, CDR2 FQNEAQ, per germline (reference sequence). Trimming took off 5 bases at V and 0 bases at J, with 23 bases between the two ends. The CDR3 consists of 18 residues.

This chain joins TRBV30 and TRBJ2-7; TRBD1 agrees at 8 bases. This CDR3 contains 14 residues. Germline V gene sequence: CDR1 GTSNPN, CDR2 SVGIG (reference sequence). J lost 7 bases, V lost 0 bases, and 8 bases had no gene match. CDR3 bases: TGTGCCTGGAGTGTGCGGGCCAGGGGGCGTGAGCAGTACTTC. Residues: CAWSVRARGREQYF.

This clone was counted a few times. This chain joins TRBV11-3 and TRBJ1-2, with a tentative D call TRBD1 (5 bases). This CDR3 region has 14 residues. The V gene's germline CDR1 is SGHNT and CDR2 YENEEA. The V end lost 3 bases, the J end lost 2 bases, and 10 bases lay between the germline ends. The CDR3 DNA follows: TGTGCCAGCAGCTTTATGACAGCAAACTATGGCTACACCTTC. Translation: CASSFMTANYGYTF.

Here the CDR3 reads CASSVLAGGTNTGELFF. CDR3 sequence (DNA): TGTGCCAGCAGCGTACTAGCGGGGGGGACGAACACCGGGGAGCTGTTTTTT. The chain joins TRBV9 to TRBJ2-2; 12 bases fit TRBD2. Trimming cost V 1 base and J 0 bases; bases outside gene matches: 1. The germline CDR1 and CDR2 sequences are SGDLS and YYNGEE. The CDR3 covers 17 residues.

The chain carries TRBV11-3 and TRBJ2-1; 8 bases map to TRBD2. J lost 7 bases, V lost 5 bases, and 16 bases had no gene match. CDR1 SGHNT and CDR2 YENEEA come from the germline V gene. The CDR3 is made up of 17 amino acids. CDR3 coding DNA: TGTGCCAGCAGCCTAGGGGTTAGCGGGATGTCTCTTAATGAGCAGTTCTTC. It specifies CASSLGVSGMSLNEQFF.

This clone showed up just a few times. The V call is TRBV5-1, the J call TRBJ1-6; 7 nucleotides agree with TRBD1. Germline loops: CDR1 SGHRS, CDR2 YFSETQ. This CDR3 is built from 17 residues. Trimming at V came to 4 bases and at J to 7 bases, leaving 14 bases not matched to a gene. CDR3: CASSLPRQGVQNSPLHF. CDR3 DNA: TGCGCCAGCAGCCTTCCCCGACAGGGAGTGCAAAATTCACCCCTCCACTTT.

For the CDR3, the DNA is TGTGCCAGCTCACCAGGTTCTAGCGGGGTAGCTGAGCAGTTCTTC. Translated, it gives CASSPGSSGVAEQFF. This sequence joins TRBV18 and TRBJ2-1, with 9 bases identical to TRBD2. The germline CDR1 and CDR2 sequences are KGHSH and LQKENI. V lost 2 bases, J lost 9 bases, and 8 bases stayed unmatched. CDR3 length: 15 amino acids.

The chain combines TRBV10-3 with TRBJ1-6, with TRBD1 matching over 7 bases. In germline, CDR1 is ENHRY, CDR2 SYGVKD. The J segment lost 9 bases and the V segment lost 5 bases, leaving 7 bases of the junction unmatched. There are 14 residues in the CDR3. CDR3 in amino acids: CAISPARDSSPLHF. The DNA of the CDR3 is TGTGCCATCAGTCCCGCCCGGGACAGTTCACCCCTCCACTTT.

This clone occurred once. The CDR3 coding sequence is TGTGCCAGCAGTTACGAGGCGGGAGGGTCCTACGAGCAGTACTTC. Amino acid sequence: CASSYEAGGSYEQYF. The V gene is TRBV6-5, the J gene TRBJ2-7; 9 bases map to TRBD2. The CDR3 runs to 15 residues. J gave up 1 base and V 2 bases, and 3 bases lay outside the gene matches. The germline V gene encodes CDR1 MNHEY and CDR2 SVGAGI.

This clone came up a few times. V is TRBV28 and J is TRBJ1-1; possible D gene TRBD1, 6 bases. The CDR3 contains 10 residues. CDR1 MDHEN and CDR2 SYDVKM come from the germline V gene. The ends were cut back, 6 bases at V and 12 bases at J, with 11 bases in the middle. In DNA form, the CDR3 reads TGTGCCAGCAGGGACAGTGGGACTTTCTTT. Translating gives CASRDSGTFF.

This sequence joins TRBV5-4 and TRBJ1-2; D may be TRBD1 (5 bases). The germline CDR1 and CDR2 sequences are SGHNT and YYREEE (reference sequence). The V end lost 4 bases, the J end lost 2 bases, and 12 bases lay between the germline ends. CDR3 length: 14 amino acids. CDR3 nucleotides: TGTGCCAGCAGCGCCCCGGGGGGGAACTATGGCTACACCTTC. Protein sequence: CASSAPGGNYGYTF.

The J gene is TRBJ1-4, the V gene TRBV6-1; unclear D gene. V was shortened by 8 bases and J by 6 bases, with 13 bases between the two germline ends. Germline V CDR1 and CDR2: MNHNS, SASEGT. The CDR3 has 13 amino acids. In nucleotides, the CDR3 is TGTGCCAGCTCCGTGCGCCTGGATGAAAAACTGTTTTTT. Translated, it gives CASSVRLDEKLFF.

V usage is TRBV7-2 and J usage is TRBJ1-5; 9 positions match TRBD1. Germline CDR1 is SGHTA and CDR2 is FQGNSA. The V segment lost 5 bases and the J segment 5 bases; nucleotides outside the gene matches: 7. The CDR3 sequence is 15 residues long. CDR3 loop: CASSAQGADDQPQHF. CDR3 nucleotides: TGTGCCAGCAGCGCACAGGGGGCGGACGATCAGCCCCAGCATTTT. Full variable domain (missing parts from reference TRBV7-2 and TRBJ1-5): GAGVSQSPSNKVTEKGKDVELRCDPISGHTALYWYRQSLGQGLEFLIYFQGNSAPDKSGLPSDRFSAERTGGSVSTLTIQRTQQEDSAVYLCASSAQGADDQPQHFGDGTRLSIL.

The V call is TRBV7-2, the J call TRBJ2-4; 7 nucleotides match TRBD1. The CDR3 contains 14 residues. V lost 3 bases, J lost 2 bases, and 1 base stayed unmatched. The germline CDR1 and CDR2 sequences are SGHTA and FQGNSA. CDR3 in amino acids: CASSLTGTKNIQYF. The DNA of the CDR3 is TGTGCCAGCAGCTTGACAGGGACCAAAAACATTCAGTACTTC.